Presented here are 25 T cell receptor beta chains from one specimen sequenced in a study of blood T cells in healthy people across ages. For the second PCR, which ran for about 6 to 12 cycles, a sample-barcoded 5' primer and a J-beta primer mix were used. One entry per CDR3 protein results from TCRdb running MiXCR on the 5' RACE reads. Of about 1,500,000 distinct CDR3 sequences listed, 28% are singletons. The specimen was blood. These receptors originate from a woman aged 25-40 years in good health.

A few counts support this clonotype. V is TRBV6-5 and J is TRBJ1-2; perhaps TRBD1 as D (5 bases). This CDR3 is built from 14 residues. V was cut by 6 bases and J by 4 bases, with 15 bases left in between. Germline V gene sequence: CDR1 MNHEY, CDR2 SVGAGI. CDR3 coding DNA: TGTGCCAGCAGCCGGGACCTCCTCCTCTATGGCTACACCTTC. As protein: CASSRDLLLYGYTF.

CDR3 region: CASSQEIGTQVCYGYTF. As DNA, the CDR3 is TGTGCCAGCAGCCAAGAGATCGGGACACAGGTTTGCTATGGCTACACCTTC. The V and J genes are TRBV14 and TRBJ1-2, with D possibly TRBD1 on 6 matching bases. The CDR3 has 17 residues. CDR1 and CDR2 (germline): SGHDN, FVKESK. The V end lost 0 bases, the J end lost 4 bases, and 18 bases lay between the germline ends.

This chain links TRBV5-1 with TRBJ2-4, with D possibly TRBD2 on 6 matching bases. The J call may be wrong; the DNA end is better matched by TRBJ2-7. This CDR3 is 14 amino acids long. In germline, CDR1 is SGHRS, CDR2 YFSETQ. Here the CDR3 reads CASSLGGDPYEQYF. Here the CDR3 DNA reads TGCGCCAGCAGCTTGGGGGGGGATCCCTACGAGCAGTACTTC.

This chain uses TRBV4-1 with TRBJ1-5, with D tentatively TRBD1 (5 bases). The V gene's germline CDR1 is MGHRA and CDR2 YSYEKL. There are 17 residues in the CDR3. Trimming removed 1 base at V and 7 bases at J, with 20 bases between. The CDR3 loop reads CASSQVGAGSGEQPQHF. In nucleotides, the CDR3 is TGCGCCAGCAGCCAAGTCGGAGCAGGGTCCGGGGAACAGCCCCAGCATTTT.

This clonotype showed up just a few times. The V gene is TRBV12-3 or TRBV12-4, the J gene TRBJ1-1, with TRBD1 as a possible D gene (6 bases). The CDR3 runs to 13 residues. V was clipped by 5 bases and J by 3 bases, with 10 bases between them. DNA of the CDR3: TGTGCCAGCAGTGGACAGTTTGACACTGAAGCTTTCTTT. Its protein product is CASSGQFDTEAFF.

CDR3 amino acids: CSVETPASGTYEQYF. Written as DNA, the CDR3 is TGCAGCGTTGAAACGCCGGCTAGCGGGACCTACGAGCAGTACTTC. The chain links TRBV29-1 to TRBJ2-7; 9 bases match TRBD2. Germline CDR1 reads SQVTM; CDR2 reads ANQGSEA. This CDR3 has 15 amino acids. V dropped 2 bases and J dropped 2; count of bases not matched to a gene: 7.

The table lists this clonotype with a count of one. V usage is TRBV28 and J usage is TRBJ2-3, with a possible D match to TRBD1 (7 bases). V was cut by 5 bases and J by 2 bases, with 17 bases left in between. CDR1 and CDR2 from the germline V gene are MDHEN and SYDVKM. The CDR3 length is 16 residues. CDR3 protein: CASSPRQGGNTDTQYF. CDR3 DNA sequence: TGTGCCAGCAGTCCCAGGCAGGGGGGAAACACAGATACGCAGTATTTT.

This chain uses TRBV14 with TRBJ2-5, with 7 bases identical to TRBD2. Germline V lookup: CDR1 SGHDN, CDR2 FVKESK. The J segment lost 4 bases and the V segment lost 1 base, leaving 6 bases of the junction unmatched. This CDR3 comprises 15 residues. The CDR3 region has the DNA TGTGCCAGCAGCCAAGGGAGCGGGAATGGAGAGACCCAGTACTTC. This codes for CASSQGSGNGETQYF. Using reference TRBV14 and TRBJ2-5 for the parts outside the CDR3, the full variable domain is EAGVTQFPSHSVIEKGQTVTLRCDPISGHDNLYWYRRVMGKEIKFLLHFVKESKQDESGMPNNRFLAERTGGTYSTLKVQPAELEDSGVYFCASSQGSGNGETQYFGPGTRLLVL.

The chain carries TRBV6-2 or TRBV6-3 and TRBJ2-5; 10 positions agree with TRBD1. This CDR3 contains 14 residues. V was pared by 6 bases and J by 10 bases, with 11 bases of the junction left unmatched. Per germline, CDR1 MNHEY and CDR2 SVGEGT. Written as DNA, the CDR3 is TGTGCCAGCAGCTCAATGACAGGGGGCTTTTTCCAGTACTTC. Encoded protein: CASSSMTGGFFQYF.

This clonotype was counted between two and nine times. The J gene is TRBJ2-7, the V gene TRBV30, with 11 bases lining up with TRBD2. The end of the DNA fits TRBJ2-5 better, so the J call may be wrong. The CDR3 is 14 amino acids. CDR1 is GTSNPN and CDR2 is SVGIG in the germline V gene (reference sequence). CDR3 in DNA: TGTGCCTGGTCTAGCGGGGGGTCCGGGGAGACCCAGTACTTC. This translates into CAWSSGGSGETQYF.

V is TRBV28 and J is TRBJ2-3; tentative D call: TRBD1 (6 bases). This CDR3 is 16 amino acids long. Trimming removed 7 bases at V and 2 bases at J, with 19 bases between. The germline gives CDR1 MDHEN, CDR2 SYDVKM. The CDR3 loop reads CASTNWGRGYTDTQYF. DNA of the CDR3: TGTGCCAGCACCAACTGGGGCAGGGGATACACAGATACGCAGTATTTT.

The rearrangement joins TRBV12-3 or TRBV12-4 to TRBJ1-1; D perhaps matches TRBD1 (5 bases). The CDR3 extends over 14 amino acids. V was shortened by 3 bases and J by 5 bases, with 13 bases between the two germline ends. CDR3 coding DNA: TGTGCCAGCAGTTTCATCGGGGGAGAGACTGAAGCTTTCTTT. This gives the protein CASSFIGGETEAFF.

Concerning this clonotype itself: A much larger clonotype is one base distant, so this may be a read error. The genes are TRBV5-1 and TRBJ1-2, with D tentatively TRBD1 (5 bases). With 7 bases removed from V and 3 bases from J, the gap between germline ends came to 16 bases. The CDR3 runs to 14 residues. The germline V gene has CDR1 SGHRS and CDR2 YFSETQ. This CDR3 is CASGTIDSYYGYTF. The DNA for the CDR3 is TGCGCCAGCGGCACTATTGACAGTTACTATGGCTACACCTTC.

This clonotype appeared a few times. CDR3 sequence (DNA): TGCAGTGCTATAGGCGGGAGTCGGGCCTACAATGAGCAGTTCTTC. Amino acid sequence: CSAIGGSRAYNEQFF. V is TRBV20-1 and J is TRBJ2-1, with 7 positions matching TRBD2. The CDR3 is 15 residues long. J was trimmed by 2 bases and V by 4 bases; bases with no gene match: 8. The germline CDR1 and CDR2 sequences are DFQATT and SNEGSKA (reference sequence).

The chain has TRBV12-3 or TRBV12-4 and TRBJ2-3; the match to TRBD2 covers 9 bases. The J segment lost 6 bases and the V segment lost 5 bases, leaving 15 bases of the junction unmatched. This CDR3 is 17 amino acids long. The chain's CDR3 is CASSPRGSGRSRDTQYF. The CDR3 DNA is TGTGCCAGCAGTCCCCGGGGGAGCGGGAGGTCCCGGGATACGCAGTATTTT.

The CDR3 DNA sequence: TGTGCCAGCAGTCTCTTCGAGGGTTGGGGAGCAGATACGCAGTATTTT. Translating gives CASSLFEGWGADTQYF. V gene TRBV28 combines with J gene TRBJ2-3; weak D call: TRBD2 (5 bases). The V and J ends lost 5 bases and 4 bases respectively, with 19 bases between them. This CDR3 comprises 16 residues. Germline CDR1 MDHEN, CDR2 SYDVKM.

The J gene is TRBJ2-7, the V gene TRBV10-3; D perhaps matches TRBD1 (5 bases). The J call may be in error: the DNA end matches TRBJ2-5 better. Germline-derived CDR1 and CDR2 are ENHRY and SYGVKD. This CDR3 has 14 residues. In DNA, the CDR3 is TGTGCCATCAGTGGGTCGAAGGGGTTGGAGACCCAGTACTTC. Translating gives CAISGSKGLETQYF.

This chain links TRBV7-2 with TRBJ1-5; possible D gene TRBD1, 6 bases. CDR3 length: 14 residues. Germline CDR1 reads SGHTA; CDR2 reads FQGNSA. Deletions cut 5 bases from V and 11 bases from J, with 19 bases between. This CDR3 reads CASSLTGWVTTQHF. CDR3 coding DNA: TGTGCCAGCAGCCTTACAGGGTGGGTAACGACCCAGCATTTT.

DNA of the CDR3: TGCGCCAGCAGCACAGAACAGGGGGCTCGGACTGAAGCTTTCTTT. It specifies CASSTEQGARTEAFF. V usage is TRBV5-1 and J usage is TRBJ1-1; TRBD1 agrees at 9 bases. Losses at the gene ends were 4 bases for V and 5 bases for J; bases not matched to a gene: 9. Germline CDR1 SGHRS, CDR2 YFSETQ. This CDR3 is 15 amino acids long.

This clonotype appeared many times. DNA for the CDR3: TGCAGTGCTAGAGACTATTACGAGCAGTACTTC. Translation: CSARDYYEQYF. The genes are TRBV20-1 and TRBJ2-7; no reliable D call. The CDR3 has 11 residues. V lost 0 bases and J 4 bases, leaving 4 bases between the germline ends. CDR1 is DFQATT, CDR2 SNEGSKA, per germline (reference sequence).

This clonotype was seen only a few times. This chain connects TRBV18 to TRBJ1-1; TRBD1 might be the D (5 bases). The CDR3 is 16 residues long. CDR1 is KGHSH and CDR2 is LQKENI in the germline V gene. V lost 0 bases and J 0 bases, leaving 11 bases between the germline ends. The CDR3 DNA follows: TGTGCCAGCTCACCACCGAAAGGGGCCTTGAACACTGAAGCTTTCTTT. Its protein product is CASSPPKGALNTEAFF.

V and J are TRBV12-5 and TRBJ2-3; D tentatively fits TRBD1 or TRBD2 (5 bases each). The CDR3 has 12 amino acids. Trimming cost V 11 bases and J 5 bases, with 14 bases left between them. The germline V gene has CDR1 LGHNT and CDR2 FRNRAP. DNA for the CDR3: TGTGCTGGCCGGGGCTCAGGAGATACGCAGTATTTT. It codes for CAGRGSGDTQYF. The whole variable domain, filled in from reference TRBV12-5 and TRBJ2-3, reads DARVTQTPRHKVTEMGQEVTMRCQPILGHNTVFWYRQTMMQGLELLAYFRNRAPLDDSGMPKDRFSAEMPDATLATLKIQPSEPRDSAVYFCAGRGSGDTQYFGPGTRLTVL.

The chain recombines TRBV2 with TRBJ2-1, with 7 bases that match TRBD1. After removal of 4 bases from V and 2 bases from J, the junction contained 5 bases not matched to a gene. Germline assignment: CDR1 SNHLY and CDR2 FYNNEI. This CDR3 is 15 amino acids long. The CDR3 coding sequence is TGTGCCAGCAGTGGACAGGGTTACCCCTACAATGAGCAGTTCTTC. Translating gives CASSGQGYPYNEQFF.

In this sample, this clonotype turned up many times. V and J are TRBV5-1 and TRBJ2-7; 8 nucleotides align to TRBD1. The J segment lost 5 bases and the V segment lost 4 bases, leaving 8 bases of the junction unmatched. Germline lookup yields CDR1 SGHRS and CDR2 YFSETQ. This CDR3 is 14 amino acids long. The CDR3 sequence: CASSTRTGSDEQYF. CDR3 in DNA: TGCGCCAGCAGCACCAGGACAGGGAGCGACGAGCAGTACTTC.

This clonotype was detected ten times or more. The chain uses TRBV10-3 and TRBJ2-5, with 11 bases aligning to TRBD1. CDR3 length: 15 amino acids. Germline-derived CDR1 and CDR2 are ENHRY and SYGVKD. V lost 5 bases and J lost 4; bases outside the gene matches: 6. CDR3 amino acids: CAISMGQGGRETQYF. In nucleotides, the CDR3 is TGTGCCATCAGTATGGGACAGGGGGGACGAGAGACCCAGTACTTC.